Described below is a single T cell receptor (beta chain) sequence and its context. Its antigen is unidentified. The V and J ends lost 0 bases and 3 bases respectively, with 9 bases between them. CDR1 is KGHSH, CDR2 LQKENI, per germline. CDR3 length equals 14 residues. This specimen belongs to a study of T cell responses to AZD1222 COVID-19 vaccine. General study points: There were mostly white British donors and more females than males, and clonal diversity was possibly underestimated.

The protocol was immunoSEQ multiplex PCR, while the TCRdb copy is restricted to in-frame clones and leaves out a portion. The repertoire has fewer than 30,000 clones, 70% to 90% of them found once; the top ten carry approximately 8.6%. Pooling of second doses given at about 4 or about 12 weeks was done. The clonotype was recovered from an adult who received the AZD1222 COVID-19 vaccine. This specimen was peripheral blood, taken 28 days after the second AZD1222 dose. The chain links TRBV18 to TRBJ2-7; tentative D call: TRBD1 (6 bases). The CDR3 spells CASSPPGHLYEQYF. The CDR3 coding sequence is TGTGCCAGCTCACCACCGGGACATCTCTACGAGCAGTACTTC. Filled out from reference TRBV18 and TRBJ2-7, the complete variable domain reads NAGVMQNPRHLVRRRGQEARLRCSPMKGHSHVYWYRQLPEEGLKFMVYLQKENIIDESGMPKERFSAEFPKEGPSILRIQQVVRGDSAAYFCASSPPGHLYEQYFGPGTRLTVT.